The 21 T cell receptor beta chains below all came from one sample that was sequenced in a study of blood T cell repertoires in COVID-19. Libraries were prepared by immunoSEQ multiplex PCR; TCRdb keeps only in-frame clonotypes and omits some of them. Here the sample spans 250,000 or so clones, approximately 84% being singletons. What was sequenced was PBMCs or T cells enriched from blood (not recorded which). The receptors were sampled from a woman between 50 and 59 years old who had been exposed to COVID-19.

The chain has TRBV10-3 and TRBJ1-2; D is ambiguous. Germline CDR1 reads ENHRY; CDR2 reads SYGVKD. V was trimmed by 3 bases and J by 2 bases, leaving 10 bases between them. There are 14 residues in the CDR3. This CDR3 reads CAISDPLQNYGYTF. The CDR3 bases are TGTGCCATCAGTGACCCATTACAGAACTATGGCTACACCTTC.

The V and J genes are TRBV6-5 and TRBJ1-6, with 8 bases that match TRBD1. CDR1 and CDR2 (germline): MNHEY, SVGAGI. The CDR3 spans 16 residues. Unmatched junction bases numbered 8, after V lost 0 bases and J lost 10 bases. This CDR3 reads CASSYSNRGVGSPLHF. In DNA, the CDR3 is TGTGCCAGCAGTTACTCCAACAGGGGGGTGGGGTCACCCCTCCACTTT.

The chain is built from TRBV30 and TRBJ1-1; D gene uncertain. Germline CDR1 is GTSNPN and CDR2 is SVGIG (reference sequence). V shed 0 bases and J shed 11 bases, with 10 bases lying between them. This CDR3 is 11 amino acids long. CDR3 residues: CAWSVRMEAFF. In DNA, the CDR3 is TGTGCCTGGAGTGTACGGATGGAGGCTTTCTTT.

V and J are TRBV27 and TRBJ2-7; a possible D gene is TRBD1 (5 bases). Germline V gives CDR1 MNHEY, CDR2 SMNVEV (reference sequence). The length of the CDR3 is 15 residues. Trimming left V 11 bases short and J 0 bases short, with 20 bases between. Written as DNA, the CDR3 is TGTGCCCAGTTTAGGTTGTTAGACAGCTCCTACGAGCAGTACTTC. Amino acid sequence: CAQFRLLDSSYEQYF.

V is TRBV28 and J is TRBJ1-1; D is perhaps TRBD1 (6 bases). This CDR3 region has 15 residues. V was trimmed by 2 bases and J by 4 bases, leaving 14 bases between them. Germline V CDR1 and CDR2: MDHEN, SYDVKM. This CDR3 reads CASSLPTGWSTEAFF. The CDR3 DNA is TGTGCCAGCAGTTTACCGACAGGTTGGTCCACTGAAGCTTTCTTT.

The chain's CDR3 is CASSFRQGDIEAFF. The DNA for the CDR3 is TGTGCCAGCAGCTTCAGGCAGGGGGACATAGAAGCTTTCTTT. The rearrangement uses TRBV7-8 and TRBJ1-1, with TRBD1 matching over 7 bases. In germline, CDR1 is SGHVS, CDR2 FQNEAQ. The V segment lost 3 bases and the J segment 8 bases; nucleotides outside the gene matches: 9. CDR3 length: 14 amino acids.

The chain has TRBV6-5 and TRBJ1-6, with D unresolved. V was cut by 2 bases and J by 9 bases, with 5 bases left in between. CDR1 is MNHEY, CDR2 SVGAGI, per germline. This CDR3 is built from 12 residues. CDR3 loop: CASSYGSSPLHF. The CDR3 DNA reads TGTGCCAGCAGTTACGGGAGTTCACCCCTCCACTTT.

V and J are TRBV3-1 (or the pseudogene TRBV3-2) and TRBJ2-1, with 10 bases lining up with TRBD2. The V gene's germline CDR1 is LGHDT and CDR2 YNNKEL (reference sequence). V shed 4 bases, J shed 4 bases, and the junction held 4 bases outside the gene matches. The CDR3 is made up of 15 amino acids. For the CDR3, the DNA is TGTGCCAGCAGCCCAGCGGGGGGGTCATACAATGAGCAGTTCTTC. Translation: CASSPAGGSYNEQFF.

This chain uses TRBV6-5 with TRBJ2-3, with D maybe TRBD1 (6 bases). The CDR3 length is 15 residues. V was cut by 6 bases and J by 2 bases, with 15 bases left in between. The germline V gene has CDR1 MNHEY and CDR2 SVGAGI. The CDR3 loop reads CASRGTGIHTDTQYF. The CDR3 nucleotides are TGTGCCAGCAGAGGTACAGGGATTCACACAGATACGCAGTATTTT.

The J gene is TRBJ2-5, the V gene TRBV28; 7 nucleotides match TRBD2. Unmatched junction bases numbered 10, after V lost 7 bases and J lost 2 bases. Germline CDR1 and CDR2: MDHEN and SYDVKM. The CDR3 spans 15 residues. CDR3 coding DNA: TGTGCCAGCAATCCACTGGCGGGGGATCAAGAGACCCAGTACTTC. Residues: CASNPLAGDQETQYF.

V and J are TRBV3-1 (or the pseudogene TRBV3-2) and TRBJ2-3; D perhaps matches TRBD2 (6 bases). Germline assignment: CDR1 LGHDT and CDR2 YNNKEL (reference sequence). With 0 bases removed from V and 0 bases from J, the gap between germline ends came to 13 bases. The CDR3 consists of 17 residues. CDR3 residues: CASSQDRAGTSTDTQYF. In nucleotides, the CDR3 is TGTGCCAGCAGCCAAGATCGCGCGGGAACTAGCACAGATACGCAGTATTTT.

The chain recombines TRBV9 with TRBJ2-3; D remains unclear. CDR1 and CDR2 from the germline V gene are SGDLS and YYNGEE. The V and J ends lost 1 base and 6 bases respectively, with 9 bases between them. The CDR3 has 13 residues. The CDR3 nucleotides are TGTGCCAGCAGCGTACAGCAGAGGGATACGCAGTATTTT. It is translated as CASSVQQRDTQYF.

This chain links TRBV3-1 (or the pseudogene TRBV3-2) with TRBJ2-1, with 11 bases matching TRBD2. With V trimmed by 1 base and J by 8 bases, 4 bases remained unmatched. This CDR3 spans 15 amino acids. Germline values: CDR1 LGHDT, CDR2 YNNKEL (reference sequence). The CDR3 DNA reads TGTGCCAGCAGCCAAGTCCTAGCGGGGGGCGATGAGCAGTTCTTC. This translates into CASSQVLAGGDEQFF.

The V and J genes are TRBV28 and TRBJ1-1; 7 bases are shared with TRBD1. The CDR3 length is 13 residues. The V gene end was trimmed by 7 bases and the J gene end by 11 bases; junction bases not matched to a gene: 13. Germline V lookup: CDR1 MDHEN, CDR2 SYDVKM. CDR3 coding DNA: TGTGCCAGCACCGAGACAGGGACTCGTGCGGCTTTCTTT. Its translation is CASTETGTRAAFF.

This chain uses TRBV30 with TRBJ2-7; weak D call: TRBD1 (6 bases). V shed 4 bases and J shed 1 base, with 14 bases lying between them. The CDR3 runs to 14 residues. Germline CDR1 reads GTSNPN; CDR2 reads SVGIG (reference sequence). This chain's CDR3 is CAWTRGSSSYEQYF. CDR3 coding DNA: TGTGCCTGGACCAGGGGCAGCTCTTCCTACGAGCAGTACTTC. The entire variable domain, with the rest obtained from reference TRBV30 and TRBJ2-7, is as follows: SQTIHQWPATLVQPVGSPLSLECTVEGTSNPNLYWYRQAAGRGLQLLFYSVGIGQISSEVPQNLSASRPQDRQFILSSKKLLLSDSGFYLCAWTRGSSSYEQYFGPGTRLTVT.

The table lists this clone with a count of one. This sequence joins TRBV3-1 (or the pseudogene TRBV3-2) and TRBJ2-7, with 7 bases aligning to TRBD2. Germline trimming cut 5 bases from V and 0 bases from J; bases unmatched to any gene: 10. CDR3 length: 16 amino acids. CDR1 is LGHDT and CDR2 is YNNKEL in the germline V gene (reference sequence). The DNA of the CDR3 is TGTGCCAGCAGCTCCCGACCGGGACTAAGCTCCTACGAGCAGTACTTC. Residues: CASSSRPGLSSYEQYF.

This rearrangement joins TRBV30 to TRBJ1-2; no clear D gene. The CDR3 totals 10 residues. The ends were cut back, 6 bases at V and 6 bases at J, with 8 bases in the middle. In germline, CDR1 is GTSNPN, CDR2 SVGIG (reference sequence). CDR3: CACRSNGYTF. The CDR3 nucleotides are TGTGCCTGCCGGTCGAATGGCTACACCTTC.

The V gene is TRBV27, the J gene TRBJ1-1; D uncertain. Between the trimmed V and J ends, which lost 5 bases and 0 bases, there was a span of 7 bases. Germline V gene lookup returns CDR1 MNHEY and CDR2 SMNVEV (reference sequence). This CDR3 has 13 amino acids. CDR3 residues: CASSPRLNTEAFF. The CDR3 DNA follows: TGTGCCAGCAGTCCACGGTTGAACACTGAAGCTTTCTTT.

The chain is built from TRBV20-1 and TRBJ2-3; no definite D call. Trimming took off 5 bases at V and 4 bases at J, with 7 bases between the two ends. This CDR3 is 11 amino acids long. The germline CDR1 and CDR2 sequences are DFQATT and SNEGSKA (reference sequence). For the CDR3, the DNA is TGCAGTGCTCAACAGCCAGATACGCAGTATTTT. This encodes CSAQQPDTQYF.

V usage is TRBV18 and J usage is TRBJ2-2; TRBD1 matches 7 bases. Germline V gene sequence: CDR1 KGHSH, CDR2 LQKENI. The CDR3 spans 16 residues. The trim removed 3 bases at V and 5 bases at J, leaving 9 bases unmatched. CDR3 sequence reads: CASSPSGQVKTGELFF. Here the CDR3 DNA reads TGTGCCAGCTCACCCTCAGGACAGGTGAAGACCGGGGAGCTGTTTTTT.

The chain has TRBV10-2 and TRBJ2-7; 11 bases are a match to TRBD2. The V and J ends lost 2 bases and 6 bases, in that order; junction bases with no gene match: 6. Germline CDR1 and CDR2: WSHSY and SAAADI. The CDR3 runs 15 residues. DNA of the CDR3: TGCGCCAGCAGTGAGGTAGCGGGGGGGCCAGGCGAGCAGTACTTC. Protein: CASSEVAGGPGEQYF.